This T cell receptor (beta chain) was sequenced for a study of identifying expanded T cells in peripheral blood. Findings and limits, study-wide: Variance in clone template counts between approximately two-week samples significantly increased with total template count across all healthy donors. Technical replicates showed roughly 1.2 changed clones; approximately two weeks around 15; four weeks 19.

The CDR3 length is 14 residues. Trimming pared 0 bases from V and 5 bases from J, leaving 9 bases between. Looked up from germline, CDR1 is SGHDT and CDR2 is YYEEEE. The table came from immunoSEQ multiplex PCR; TCRdb's copy has only in-frame clones and leaves some out. Among 84,000 or so clones listed, roughly 90% were seen once. During the collection period, no donor immune events like infections were recorded. Of note for this clone: The antigen is unknown.

The chain uses TRBV5-6 and TRBJ2-1, with D unresolved. This clonotype was obtained from a person aged 18-69 years in good health. The source material was blood. The CDR3 region has the DNA TGTGCCAGCAGCTTGGGACTCGACGACAATGAGCAGTTCTTC. Protein: CASSLGLDDNEQFF.